This section outlines one TCR beta chain sequence together with its context. This entry comes from a study of cytomegalovirus exposure and HLA in healthy donors. PCR employed 60 Vbeta and 13 Jbeta primers. Authors' processing steps: Later work found 65 million to 100 million unique TCR beta chains, with roughly 11 million shared. Libraries were prepared by immunoSEQ multiplex PCR; TCRdb keeps only in-frame clonotypes and omits some of them. For V, J and clone size, that table is used; D and trimming come from the DNA. There are under 170,000 clones in the sample; around 79% occur only once, and roughly 6.8% lies in the top ten. Material for sequencing was PBMCs. The TCR sequence derives from a man between 50 and 59 years old in good health and CMV-seropositive.

The CDR3 sequence is CASRGQVYSPLHF. For the CDR3, the DNA is TGTGCCAGCAGGGGACAGGTTTATTCACCCCTCCACTTT. This rearrangement joins TRBV11-2 to TRBJ1-6; TRBD1 aligns across 8 bases. Unmatched junction bases numbered 3, after V lost 6 bases and J lost 8 bases. The CDR3 extends over 13 amino acids. Germline CDR1 and CDR2: SGHAT and FQNNGV.